One and the same sample provided the 3 T cell receptor beta chains below, sequenced in a study of T cells in Graves' hyperthyroidism and ophthalmopathy (dated by TCRdb to 2018 to 2020). Libraries were constructed by multiplex PCR. Data came from an Illumina HiSeq 2000. TCR beta CDR3 regions were amplified from RNA transcripts. The TCR CDR3 was subjected to a first round of RT-PCR using the HTBI primer set and the Qiagen OneStep RT-PCR kit. In-frame beta chains were kept once TCRdb had trimmed the public reads at Q25 with fastp and called clones with MiXCR. Each entry merges the rows of one CDR3 protein and shows their most common DNA and genes. This sample gives a few hundred thousand distinct CDR3 sequences in total; 17% of them show up just once. The ten largest clones add up to more than 50% of the sample. The sequenced sample was blood. Every receptor here comes from a woman aged 45-59 years with Graves' hyperthyroidism.

The table lists this clonotype with many counts. The chain carries TRBV6-6 and TRBJ2-3; TRBD2 agrees at 7 bases. V was pared by 0 bases and J by 5 bases, with 8 bases of the junction left unmatched. The length of the CDR3 is 16 residues. Germline assignment: CDR1 MNHNY and CDR2 SVGAGI (reference sequence). The CDR3 DNA follows: TGTGCCAGCAGTTACTCGACGGCGGGAGCGGGAGATACGCAGTATTTT. Amino acid sequence: CASSYSTAGAGDTQYF.

This clonotype was observed many times. This CDR3 is CASSSGTGGSLGYGYTF. The CDR3, as DNA: TGTGCCAGCAGTTCAGGGACAGGGGGTTCCTTAGGGTATGGCTACACCTTC. The chain has TRBV28 and TRBJ1-2; 11 nucleotides line up with TRBD1. Trimming cost V 4 bases and J 5 bases; bases outside gene matches: 12. CDR3 length equals 17 residues. Germline V lookup: CDR1 MDHEN, CDR2 SYDVKM.

This clonotype occurred many times. This chain links TRBV6-1 with TRBJ1-2; 9 nucleotides align to TRBD1. The CDR3 is made up of 15 amino acids. The V gene end was trimmed by 3 bases and the J gene end by 7 bases; junction bases not matched to a gene: 9. Germline V gives CDR1 MNHNS, CDR2 SASEGT. The CDR3 sequence: CASSDLGQGFTGYTF. The CDR3 bases are TGTGCCAGCAGTGATTTGGGACAGGGTTTTACTGGCTACACCTTC.